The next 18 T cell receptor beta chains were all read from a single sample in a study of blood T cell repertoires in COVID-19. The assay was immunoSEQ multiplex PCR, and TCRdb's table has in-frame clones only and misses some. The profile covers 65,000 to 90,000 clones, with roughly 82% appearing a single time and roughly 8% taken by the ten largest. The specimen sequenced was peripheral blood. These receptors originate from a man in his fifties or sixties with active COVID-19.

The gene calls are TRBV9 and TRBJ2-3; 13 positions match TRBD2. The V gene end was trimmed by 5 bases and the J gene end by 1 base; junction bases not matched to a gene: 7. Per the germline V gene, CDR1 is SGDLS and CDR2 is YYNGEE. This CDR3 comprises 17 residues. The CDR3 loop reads CASSRAGLAGGTDTQYF. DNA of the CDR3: TGTGCCAGCAGTCGAGCCGGACTAGCGGGGGGCACAGATACGCAGTATTTT.

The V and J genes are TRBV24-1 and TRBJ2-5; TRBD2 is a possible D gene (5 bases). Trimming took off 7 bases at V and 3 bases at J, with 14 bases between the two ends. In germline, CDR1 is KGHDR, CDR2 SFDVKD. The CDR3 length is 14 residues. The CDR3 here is CATSPPGMEETQYF. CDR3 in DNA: TGTGCCACCAGCCCCCCGGGAATGGAAGAGACCCAGTACTTC.

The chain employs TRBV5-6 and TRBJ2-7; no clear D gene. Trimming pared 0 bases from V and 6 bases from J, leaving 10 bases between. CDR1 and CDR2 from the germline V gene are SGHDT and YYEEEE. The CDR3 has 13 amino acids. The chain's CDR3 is CASSLGASGEQYF. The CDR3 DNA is TGTGCCAGCAGCTTGGGTGCTTCGGGCGAGCAGTACTTC.

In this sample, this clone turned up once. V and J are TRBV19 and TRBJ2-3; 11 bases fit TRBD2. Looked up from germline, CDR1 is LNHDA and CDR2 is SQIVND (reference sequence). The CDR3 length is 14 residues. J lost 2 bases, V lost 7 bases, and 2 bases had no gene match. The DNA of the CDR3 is TGTGCCAGTAAACTAGCGGGGGTCACAGATACGCAGTATTTT. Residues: CASKLAGVTDTQYF.

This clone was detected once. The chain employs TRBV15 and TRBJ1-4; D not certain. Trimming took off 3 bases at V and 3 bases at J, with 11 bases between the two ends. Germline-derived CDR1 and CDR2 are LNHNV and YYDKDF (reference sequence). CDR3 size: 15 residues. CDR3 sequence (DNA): TGTGCCACCAGCAGGAGATGGAGCCCTAATGAAAAACTGTTTTTT. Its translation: CATSRRWSPNEKLFF.

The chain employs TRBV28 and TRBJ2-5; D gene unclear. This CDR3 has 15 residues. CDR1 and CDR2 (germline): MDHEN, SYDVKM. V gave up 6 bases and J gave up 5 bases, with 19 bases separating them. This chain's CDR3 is CASSVPTSSWETQYF. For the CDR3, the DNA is TGTGCCAGCAGCGTACCTACCTCAAGTTGGGAGACCCAGTACTTC.

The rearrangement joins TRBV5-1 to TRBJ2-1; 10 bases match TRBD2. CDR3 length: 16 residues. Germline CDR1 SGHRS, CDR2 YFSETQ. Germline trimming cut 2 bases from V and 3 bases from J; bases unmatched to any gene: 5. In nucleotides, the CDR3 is TGCGCCAGCAGCTTTTTAGCGGGGGGAAGCTACAATGAGCAGTTCTTC. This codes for CASSFLAGGSYNEQFF. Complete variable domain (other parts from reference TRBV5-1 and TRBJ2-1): KAGVTQTPRYLIKTRGQQVTLSCSPISGHRSVSWYQQTPGQGLQFLFEYFSETQRNKGNFPGRFSGRQFSNSRSEMNVSTLELGDSALYLCASSFLAGGSYNEQFFGPGTRLTVL.

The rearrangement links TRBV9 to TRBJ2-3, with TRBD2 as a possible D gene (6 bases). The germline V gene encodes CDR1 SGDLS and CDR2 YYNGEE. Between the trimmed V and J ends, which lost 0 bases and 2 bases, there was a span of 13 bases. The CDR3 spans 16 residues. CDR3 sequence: CASSVDLRGTTDTQYF. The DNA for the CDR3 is TGTGCCAGCAGCGTAGATCTGCGCGGGACCACAGATACGCAGTATTTT.

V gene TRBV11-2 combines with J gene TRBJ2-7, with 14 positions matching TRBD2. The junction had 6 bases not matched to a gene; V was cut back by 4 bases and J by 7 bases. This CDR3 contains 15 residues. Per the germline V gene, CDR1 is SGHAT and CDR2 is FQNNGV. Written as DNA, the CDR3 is TGTGCCAGCAGCTCGACTAGCGGGGGGGCAGGAGAGCAGTACTTC. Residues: CASSSTSGGAGEQYF. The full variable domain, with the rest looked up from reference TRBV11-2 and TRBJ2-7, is EAGVAQSPRYKIIEKRQSVAFWCNPISGHATLYWYQQILGQGPKLLIQFQNNGVVDDSQLPKDRFSAERLKGVDSTLKIQPAKLEDSAVYLCASSSTSGGAGEQYFGPGTRLTVT.

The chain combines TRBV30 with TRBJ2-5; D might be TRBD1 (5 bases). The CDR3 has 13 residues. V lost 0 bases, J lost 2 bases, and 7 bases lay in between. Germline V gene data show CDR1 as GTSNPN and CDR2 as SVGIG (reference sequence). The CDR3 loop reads CAWSVQVQETQYF. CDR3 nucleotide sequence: TGTGCCTGGAGTGTACAGGTACAAGAGACCCAGTACTTC. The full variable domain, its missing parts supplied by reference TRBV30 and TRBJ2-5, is SQTIHQWPATLVQPVGSPLSLECTVEGTSNPNLYWYRQAAGRGLQLLFYSVGIGQISSEVPQNLSASRPQDRQFILSSKKLLLSDSGFYLCAWSVQVQETQYFGPGTRLLVL.

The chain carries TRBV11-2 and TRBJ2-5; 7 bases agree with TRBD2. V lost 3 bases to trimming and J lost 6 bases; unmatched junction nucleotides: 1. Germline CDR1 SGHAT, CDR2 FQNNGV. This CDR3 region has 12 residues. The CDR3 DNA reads TGTGCCAGCAGCTTGCGGGGGAAGACCCAGTACTTC. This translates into CASSLRGKTQYF.

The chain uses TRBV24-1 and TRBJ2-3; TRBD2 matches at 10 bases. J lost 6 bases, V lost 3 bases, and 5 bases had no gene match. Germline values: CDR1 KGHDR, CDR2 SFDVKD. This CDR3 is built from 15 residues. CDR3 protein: CATSDTGTSEDTQYF. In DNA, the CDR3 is TGTGCCACCAGTGATACCGGGACTAGCGAGGATACGCAGTATTTT.

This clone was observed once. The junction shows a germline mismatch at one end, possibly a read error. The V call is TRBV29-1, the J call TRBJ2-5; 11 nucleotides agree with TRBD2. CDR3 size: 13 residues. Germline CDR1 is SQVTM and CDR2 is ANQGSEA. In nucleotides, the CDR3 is TGCAGCGCTGGGGAGCTAGCGGGGGGCCCTCCGGACTTC. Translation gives CSAGELAGGPPDF.

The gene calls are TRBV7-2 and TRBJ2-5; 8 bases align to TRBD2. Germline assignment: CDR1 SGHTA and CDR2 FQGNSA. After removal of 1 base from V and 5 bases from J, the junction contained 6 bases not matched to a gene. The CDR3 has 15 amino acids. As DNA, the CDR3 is TGTGCCAGCAGCTTAGGGCTAGCGGGCTATGAGACCCAGTACTTC. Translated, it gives CASSLGLAGYETQYF.

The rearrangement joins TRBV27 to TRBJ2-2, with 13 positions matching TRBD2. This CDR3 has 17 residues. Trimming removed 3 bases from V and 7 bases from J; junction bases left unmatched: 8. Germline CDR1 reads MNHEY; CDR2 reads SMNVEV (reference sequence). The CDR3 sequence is CASSFGLAGVLNGELFF. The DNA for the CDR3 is TGTGCCAGCAGTTTCGGACTAGCGGGAGTCTTGAACGGGGAGCTGTTTTTT.

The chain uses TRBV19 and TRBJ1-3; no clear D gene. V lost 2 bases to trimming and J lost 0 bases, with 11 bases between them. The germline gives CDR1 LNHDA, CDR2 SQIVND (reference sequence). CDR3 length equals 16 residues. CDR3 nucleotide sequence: TGTGCCAGTAGTATAAGGCGGCCAAACTCTGGAAACACCATATATTTT. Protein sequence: CASSIRRPNSGNTIYF.

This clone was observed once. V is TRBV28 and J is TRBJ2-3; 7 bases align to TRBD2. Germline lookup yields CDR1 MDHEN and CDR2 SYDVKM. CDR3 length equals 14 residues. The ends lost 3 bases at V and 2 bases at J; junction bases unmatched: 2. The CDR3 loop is CASSFAGVTDTQYF. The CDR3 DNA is TGTGCCAGCAGTTTCGCGGGGGTCACAGATACGCAGTATTTT.

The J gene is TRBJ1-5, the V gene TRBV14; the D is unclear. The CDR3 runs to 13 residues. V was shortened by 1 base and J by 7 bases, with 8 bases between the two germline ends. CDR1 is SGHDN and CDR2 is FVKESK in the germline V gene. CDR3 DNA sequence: TGTGCCAGCAGCCAAGGCCTTCGGCAGCCCCAGCATTTT. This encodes CASSQGLRQPQHF.